Below, one TCR beta chain is given with its context. Its antigen is as yet unknown. This clone may be a read error of a much larger clone one base away. This entry is derived from a study of spatial heterogeneity in lung cancer. The study's findings and limits: More often at tumor resection than at routine follow-up, ubiquitous expanded tumor TCRs were detected in the blood.

Time point given: blood at routine non-recurrence follow-up after resection. Sequencing of whole RNA from tumor, nontumor lung or frozen PBMC involved no sorting. Looked up from germline, CDR1 is LGHNA and CDR2 is YNFKEQ. This CDR3 comprises 16 residues. TCRdb independently ran MiXCR on the 5' RACE reads; one entry per CDR3 protein. The sample lists about 43,000 distinct CDR3 sequences; approximately 22% were seen once. This receptor was obtained from a female donor with early-stage non-small cell lung cancer. The chain links TRBV4-2 to TRBJ2-3; 7 bases match TRBD2. Sequences were derived from PBMCs, sampled at follow-up. CDR3 region: CVSSQDRASGADTQYF. CDR3 sequence (DNA): TGTGTCAGCAGCCAAGATCGGGCTAGCGGTGCAGATACGCAGTATTTT.